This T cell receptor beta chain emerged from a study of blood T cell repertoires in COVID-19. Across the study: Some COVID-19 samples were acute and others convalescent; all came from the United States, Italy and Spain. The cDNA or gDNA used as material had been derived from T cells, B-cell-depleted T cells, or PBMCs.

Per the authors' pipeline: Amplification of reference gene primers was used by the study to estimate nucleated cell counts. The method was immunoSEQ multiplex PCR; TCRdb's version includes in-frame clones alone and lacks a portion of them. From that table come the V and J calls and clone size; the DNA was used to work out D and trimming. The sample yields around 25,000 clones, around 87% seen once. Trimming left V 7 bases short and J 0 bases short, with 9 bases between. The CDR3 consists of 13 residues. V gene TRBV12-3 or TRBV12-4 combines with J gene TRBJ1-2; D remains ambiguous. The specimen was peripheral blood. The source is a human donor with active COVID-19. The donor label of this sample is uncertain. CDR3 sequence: CASTLTPNYGYTF. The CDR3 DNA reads TGTGCCAGCACCTTGACACCTAACTATGGCTACACCTTC.